This T cell receptor (beta chain) was captured in a study of vaccination and CD4 T cells after COVID-19. On the study more broadly: Controls had a CEFX pool, an HIV-1 Nef pool, or no peptide added.

Noted treatment: roughly ten-day PBMC culture with coronavirus spike peptide pools or control peptides (ViraFEST assay). Under the ViraFEST approach, antigen-specific T cells were expanded with peptide pools and TCRs subsequently sequenced. Some 2.2 million PBMCs were grown per well alongside approximately 9.4 IU/ml IL-2 and about 9.3 ug/ml peptide pools. This clonotype came up a few times. Antigen specificity is unknown. CDR3 length: 15 amino acids. CDR1 is SGHAT and CDR2 is FQNNGV in the germline V gene. V gave up 5 bases and J gave up 5 bases, with 18 bases separating them. Scientists ran DNA taken from cultured CD4+ T cells through the Oncomine TCR Beta short-read assay for sequencing. Genomic DNA was taken out of cultured CD4+ T cells by extraction. A single record per CDR3 protein comes from TCRdb applying MiXCR to the PCR reads. The data hold several thousand distinct CDR3 sequences, with roughly three fifths observed a single time.

The J gene is TRBJ2-5, the V gene TRBV11-2; D perhaps matches TRBD1 (6 bases). The receptor was isolated from a human donor with COVID-19. The source material was cultured CD4+ T cells from blood, sampled after SARS-CoV-2 vaccination. This CDR3 reads CASSPGPTRGETQYF. Here the CDR3 DNA reads TGTGCCAGCAGCCCCGGCCCGACCAGGGGCGAGACCCAGTACTTC.